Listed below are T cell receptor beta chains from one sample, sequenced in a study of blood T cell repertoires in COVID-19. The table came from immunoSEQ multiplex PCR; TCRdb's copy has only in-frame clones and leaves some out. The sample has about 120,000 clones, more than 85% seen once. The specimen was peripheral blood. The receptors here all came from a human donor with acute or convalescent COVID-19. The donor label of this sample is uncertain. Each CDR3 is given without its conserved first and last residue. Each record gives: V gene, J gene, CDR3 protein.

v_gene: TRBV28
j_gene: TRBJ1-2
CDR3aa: AGWTGTYGYT

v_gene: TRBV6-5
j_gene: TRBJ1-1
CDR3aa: ASRAPGQANTEAF

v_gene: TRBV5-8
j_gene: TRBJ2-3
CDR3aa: ASSPGLAGGPSQTDTQY

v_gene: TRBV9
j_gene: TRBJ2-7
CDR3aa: ASSPREGVYEQY

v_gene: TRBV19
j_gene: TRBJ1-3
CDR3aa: ASSILTGFSGNTIY

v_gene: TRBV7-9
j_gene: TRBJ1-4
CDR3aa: ASSLSGAGLNEKLF

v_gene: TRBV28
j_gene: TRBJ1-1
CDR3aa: ASSFGTFTEAF

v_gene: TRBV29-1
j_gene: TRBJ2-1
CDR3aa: SVEDLGSGGVYNEQF

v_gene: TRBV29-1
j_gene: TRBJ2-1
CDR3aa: SLDRYNEQF

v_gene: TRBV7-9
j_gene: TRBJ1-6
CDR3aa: ASSLGSNRHSPLH

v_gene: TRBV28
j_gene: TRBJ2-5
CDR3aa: ASRDRGSGETQY

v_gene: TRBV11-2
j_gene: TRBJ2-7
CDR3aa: ASSLGVNNYEQY

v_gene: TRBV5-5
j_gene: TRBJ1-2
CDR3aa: ASSLGTLGGYT

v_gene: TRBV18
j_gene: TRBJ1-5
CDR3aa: ASSPVEGGSSPQH

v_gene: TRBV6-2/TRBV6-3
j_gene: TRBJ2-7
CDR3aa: ASSLWTAYEQY